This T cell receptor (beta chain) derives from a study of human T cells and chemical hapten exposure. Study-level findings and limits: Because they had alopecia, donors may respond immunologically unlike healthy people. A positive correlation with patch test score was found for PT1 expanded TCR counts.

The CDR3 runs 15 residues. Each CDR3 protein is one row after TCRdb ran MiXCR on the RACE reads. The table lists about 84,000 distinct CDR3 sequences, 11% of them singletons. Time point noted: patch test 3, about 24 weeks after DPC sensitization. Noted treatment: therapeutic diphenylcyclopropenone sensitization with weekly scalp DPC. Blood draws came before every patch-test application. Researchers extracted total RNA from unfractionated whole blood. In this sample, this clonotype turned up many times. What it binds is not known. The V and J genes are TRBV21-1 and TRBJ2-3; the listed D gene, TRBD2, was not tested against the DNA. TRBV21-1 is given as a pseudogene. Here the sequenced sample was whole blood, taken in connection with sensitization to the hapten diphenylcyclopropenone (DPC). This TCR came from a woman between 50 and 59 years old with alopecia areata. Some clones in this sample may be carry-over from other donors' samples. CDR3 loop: CASSKSPSSADTQYF. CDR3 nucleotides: TGTGCCAGCAGCAAGTCGCCTAGCTCCGCAGATACGCAGTATTTT.